The 20 T cell receptor beta chains below come from one sample, sequenced in a study of cytomegalovirus exposure and HLA in healthy donors. Researchers ran the PCR with 60 Vbeta and 13 Jbeta primers. TCRdb's table, derived via immunoSEQ multiplex PCR, lists solely in-frame clones and lacks some. The sample shows fewer than 200,000 clones, approximately 80% of them seen only once. Sequenced input: PBMCs. The source is a woman aged 25 to 39 in good health and CMV-seronegative.

The V gene is TRBV28, the J gene TRBJ1-2, with TRBD1 matching over 9 bases. The CDR3 length is 14 residues. With 6 bases clipped from V and 5 bases from J, the junction kept 7 bases outside the gene matches. Germline-derived CDR1 and CDR2 are MDHEN and SYDVKM. In DNA, the CDR3 is TGTGCCAGCAGGGACAGGGGTGGGGGTTATGGCTACACCTTC. It encodes CASRDRGGGYGYTF.

This rearrangement joins TRBV4-2 to TRBJ1-3, with D perhaps TRBD1 (6 bases). Germline V gene data show CDR1 as LGHNA and CDR2 as YNFKEQ. This CDR3 is 18 amino acids long. Trimming pared 0 bases from V and 4 bases from J, leaving 19 bases between. CDR3 loop: CASSQEGAALRGGNTIYF. The CDR3 DNA is TGTGCCAGCAGCCAAGAAGGGGCAGCCCTTAGGGGGGGAAACACCATATATTTT.

The gene calls are TRBV2 and TRBJ1-5; D is undetermined. Trimming stripped 4 bases from V and 5 bases from J, with 12 bases between. CDR1 is SNHLY and CDR2 is FYNNEI in the germline V gene. The CDR3 covers 14 residues. This chain's CDR3 is CASSGISLDQPQHF. CDR3 nucleotide sequence: TGTGCCAGCAGTGGAATTAGCCTCGATCAGCCCCAGCATTTT.

V and J are TRBV7-2 and TRBJ2-2; 7 nucleotides agree with TRBD1. This CDR3 comprises 16 residues. Germline CDR1 and CDR2: SGHTA and FQGNSA. J was trimmed by 5 bases and V by 5 bases; bases with no gene match: 11. CDR3: CASSGSTGYSTGELFF. The DNA of the CDR3 is TGTGCCAGCAGCGGATCGACAGGGTACAGTACCGGGGAGCTGTTTTTT.

This clone was detected a few times. This chain joins TRBV19 and TRBJ2-7, with 9 bases aligning to TRBD1. This CDR3 region has 14 residues. The junction had 3 bases not matched to a gene; V was cut back by 3 bases and J by 3 bases. Germline loops: CDR1 LNHDA, CDR2 SQIVND (reference sequence). This chain's CDR3 is CASSIGTGYYEQYF. The CDR3 DNA reads TGTGCCAGTAGTATCGGGACAGGGTACTACGAGCAGTACTTC.

The chain is built from TRBV27 and TRBJ2-1; 8 bases match TRBD2. The CDR3 totals 15 residues. Unmatched junction bases numbered 9, after V lost 7 bases and J lost 4 bases. Germline V CDR1 and CDR2: MNHEY, SMNVEV (reference sequence). As DNA, the CDR3 is TGTGCCAGCACTGTAACTAGCGGATGGTACAATGAGCAGTTCTTC. Translation: CASTVTSGWYNEQFF.

The genes are TRBV10-3 and TRBJ1-2, with 11 bases fitting TRBD1. Trimming cost V 11 bases and J 2 bases; bases outside gene matches: 10. This CDR3 has 15 residues. CDR1 is ENHRY, CDR2 SYGVKD, per germline. In nucleotides, the CDR3 is TGTGCCGTCTGGACAGGGGGCGCTTCAAACTATGGCTACACCTTC. Its translation: CAVWTGGASNYGYTF.

This rearrangement joins TRBV30 to TRBJ2-1, with 10 bases that match TRBD2. The CDR3 runs 13 residues. Per germline, CDR1 GTSNPN and CDR2 SVGIG (reference sequence). V shed 3 bases, J shed 5 bases, and the junction held 1 base outside the gene matches. CDR3 sequence: CAWRTSGHNEQFF. The DNA for the CDR3 is TGTGCCTGGAGGACTAGCGGGCACAATGAGCAGTTCTTC.

J is TRBJ1-1 and V is TRBV11-2, with D possibly being TRBD1 (5 bases). Germline V gene lookup returns CDR1 SGHAT and CDR2 FQNNGV. The CDR3 has 15 amino acids. Trimming left V 6 bases short and J 0 bases short, with 14 bases between. In DNA form, the CDR3 reads TGTGCCAGCAGAAACGGCAGGGCTTTGAACACTGAAGCTTTCTTT. Amino acid sequence: CASRNGRALNTEAFF.

The rearrangement links TRBV4-3 to TRBJ1-6; TRBD1 agrees at 10 bases. V was clipped by 3 bases and J by 5 bases; unmatched bases: 4. The CDR3 loop spans 16 amino acids. CDR1 is LGHNA, CDR2 YSLEER, per germline. This CDR3 is CASSHSGTGDNSPLHF. CDR3 nucleotide sequence: TGCGCCAGCAGCCATTCCGGGACAGGGGATAATTCACCCCTCCACTTT.

V is TRBV9 and J is TRBJ1-1, with D possibly matching TRBD1 (5 bases). The germline gives CDR1 SGDLS, CDR2 YYNGEE. V shed 3 bases and J shed 1 base, with 10 bases lying between them. The CDR3 has 14 amino acids. CDR3 region: CASSAAGGNTEAFF. The CDR3 DNA sequence: TGTGCCAGCAGCGCGGCCGGGGGGAACACTGAAGCTTTCTTT.

V usage is TRBV7-6 and J usage is TRBJ2-7; TRBD1 matches 7 bases. The CDR3 consists of 14 residues. Germline V gene lookup returns CDR1 SGHVS and CDR2 FNYEAQ. Trimming cost V 1 base and J 3 bases; bases outside gene matches: 3. The CDR3 bases are TGTGCCAGCAGCTTAGTAGGGGACAGCTACGAGCAGTACTTC. Amino acid sequence: CASSLVGDSYEQYF.

The chain has TRBV2 and TRBJ2-7; D ambiguous. V was pared by 6 bases and J by 3 bases, with 15 bases between. This CDR3 has 14 residues. CDR1 is SNHLY and CDR2 is FYNNEI in the germline V gene. Here the CDR3 reads CASSPPLALYEQYF. In DNA form, the CDR3 reads TGTGCCAGCAGCCCGCCCCTGGCCCTCTACGAGCAGTACTTC.

This clone has a single count. This rearrangement joins TRBV5-6 to TRBJ2-7; TRBD2 matches at 14 bases. Germline CDR1 reads SGHDT; CDR2 reads YYEEEE. The CDR3 sequence is 17 residues long. V trimming: 4 bases; J trimming: 3 bases; junction bases outside the gene matches: 9. CDR3 sequence (DNA): TGTGCCAGCAGCCCTGGACTAGCGGGGGGCCCTGTCTACGAGCAGTACTTC. Amino acid sequence: CASSPGLAGGPVYEQYF.

This clone was seen more than once but under ten times. This rearrangement joins TRBV6-1 to TRBJ2-7; 7 positions agree with TRBD1. The CDR3 runs to 13 residues. CDR1 and CDR2 from the germline V gene are MNHNS and SASEGT. V was pared by 2 bases and J by 3 bases, with 1 base of the junction left unmatched. CDR3 sequence reads: CASSEWTGYEQYF. Written as DNA, the CDR3 is TGTGCCAGCAGTGAATGGACAGGCTACGAGCAGTACTTC.

V usage is TRBV11-2 and J usage is TRBJ2-7; D possibly corresponds to TRBD2 (5 bases). Germline assignment: CDR1 SGHAT and CDR2 FQNNGV. Deletions cut 8 bases from V and 1 base from J, with 15 bases between. This CDR3 region has 14 residues. CDR3 nucleotide sequence: TGTGCCAGCCACTCGGGATACTTATCCTACGAGCAGTACTTC. It translates to CASHSGYLSYEQYF.

This clone has just one count. The V call is TRBV5-1, the J call TRBJ1-2, with D possibly matching TRBD1 (6 bases). Trimming left V 4 bases short and J 4 bases short, with 17 bases between. CDR3 length equals 15 residues. Germline V gives CDR1 SGHRS, CDR2 YFSETQ. The CDR3 loop is CASSMSINRAYGYTF. The DNA for the CDR3 is TGCGCCAGCAGCATGAGTATTAACAGGGCCTATGGCTACACCTTC. The full variable domain, completed using reference TRBV5-1 and TRBJ1-2, is KAGVTQTPRYLIKTRGQQVTLSCSPISGHRSVSWYQQTPGQGLQFLFEYFSETQRNKGNFPGRFSGRQFSNSRSEMNVSTLELGDSALYLCASSMSINRAYGYTFGSGTRLTVV.

The chain joins TRBV2 to TRBJ2-3; 10 positions agree with TRBD2. The CDR3 loop spans 19 amino acids. Looked up from germline, CDR1 is SNHLY and CDR2 is FYNNEI. V was pared by 10 bases and J by 3 bases, with 22 bases of the junction left unmatched. The CDR3 loop is CANSGGSVVAGGWTDTQYF. As DNA, the CDR3 is TGTGCCAATTCAGGAGGTTCAGTCGTAGCGGGAGGTTGGACAGATACGCAGTATTTT.

This chain connects TRBV7-8 to TRBJ1-5, with D possibly TRBD1 on 6 matching bases. CDR3 length: 14 residues. Trimming shortened V by 5 bases and J by 2 bases, and 10 bases separated the two germline ends. Germline-derived CDR1 and CDR2 are SGHVS and FQNEAQ. The CDR3 loop is CASSTRQGNQPQHF. Written as DNA, the CDR3 is TGTGCCAGCAGCACCCGACAGGGCAATCAGCCCCAGCATTTT.

The rearrangement joins TRBV5-1 to TRBJ2-5; a weak D match, TRBD1 (6 bases). The V and J ends lost 0 bases and 1 base respectively, with 28 bases between them. This CDR3 is 21 amino acids long. Germline V gene sequence: CDR1 SGHRS, CDR2 YFSETQ. CDR3 DNA: TGCGCCAGCAGCTTGGCACTGACAATGGCAAATAAACAGGGCCCCCAAGAGACCCAGTACTTC. It encodes CASSLALTMANKQGPQETQYF.